This TCR beta chain stems from a study of blood T cells in healthy people across ages. Points from the study as a whole: TCR beta diversity per million T cells fell roughly linearly with age.

The draw of peripheral blood yielded ten milliliters from each donor. A second PCR, run for about 6 to 12 cycles, used a sample-barcoded 5' primer plus a J-beta primer mix. Template switching added a 12-random-nucleotide identifier to every cDNA molecule. Each of the samples gave a minimum of 3 million paired-end reads that contained CDR3. In TCRdb, the 5' RACE reads were re-called with MiXCR into one record per CDR3 protein. The repertoire holds about 780,000 distinct CDR3 sequences, with approximately 65% as singletons. Comment on this clonotype: The target antigen is unknown. With a much larger clone just one base away, this may be a read error.

The sequenced material came from blood. The receptor was derived from a man aged 30-40 years in good health.

In DNA form, the CDR3 reads TGTGTCAGCAGCTTATACGGGACAGGGGACGATACGCAGTATTTT. Amino acids: CVSSLYGTGDDTQYF. The chain carries TRBV11-3 and TRBJ2-3; TRBD1 matches 10 bases. The CDR3 contains 15 residues. CDR1 and CDR2 from the germline V gene are SGHNT and YENEEA.